This T cell receptor beta chain was recovered during a study of tumor-infiltrating lymphocytes in oesophageal squamous cell carcinoma. The ends lost 11 bases at V and 10 bases at J; junction bases unmatched: 17. Germline V gene sequence: CDR1 SGHVS, CDR2 FNYEAQ. CDR3 size: 14 residues. TCRdb re-called the PCR reads with MiXCR, one entry per CDR3 protein. There are more than 10,000 distinct CDR3 sequences in the sample; around 48% occur only once, and 28% lies in the top ten. The V gene is TRBV7-6, the J gene TRBJ2-7; 10 bases line up with TRBD1. The receptor comes from a female donor with esophageal squamous cell carcinoma. Source material: esophageal tumor tissue. Here the CDR3 reads CALAQGQGSWAQYF. The CDR3 region has the DNA TGTGCCTTGGCCCAGGGACAGGGGTCGTGGGCCCAGTACTTC.